This T cell receptor beta chain came from a study of T-cell memory formation after mild COVID-19. Study-wide background: TCR clusters largely stayed donor specific. General study results and limits: Memory from before infection featured some responding clones, which suggests cross-reactive memory joined. CM and EM subsets held most contracting CD4+ clones; EMRA held CD8+ ones.

This clonotype was counted ten times or more. Its target is unknown. Libraries for TCRalpha and TCRbeta carried sample barcodes and unique molecular identifiers via 5'RACE. Via MiXCR, TCRdb re-called the 5' RACE reads, giving one row per CDR3 protein. The profile shows about 100,000 distinct CDR3 sequences, about an eighth of them singletons. The specimen sequenced was PBMCs or a T cell subset sorted from them (not recorded which). The sequence was obtained from a man younger than 35 who had mild COVID-19 (a few samples of this study predate the infection). Cell type and time point are not known.

CDR3 bases: TGTGCCAGCAGCTTAGGCCCAAGGGGGTCGGACACTGAAGCTTTCTTT. Its protein is CASSLGPRGSDTEAFF. The V and J genes are TRBV7-9 and TRBJ1-1; maybe TRBD1 (6 bases). The CDR3 is made up of 16 amino acids. The germline CDR1 and CDR2 sequences are SEHNR and FQNEAQ (reference sequence). V dropped 1 base and J dropped 3 bases, with 15 bases sitting between them.